Listed here are 17 T cell receptor beta chains from one sample, sequenced in a study of regulatory T cells in long-lasting Graves disease. Time point noted: newly diagnosed GD, antithyroid drugs for less than 3 months. From PBMCs, RNA was extracted and then used to make the TCR library. Investigators prepared the TCR beta libraries by applying iRepertoire HTBI primers and Arm-PCR of CDR3 regions. TCRdb re-analysed the multiplex PCR reads in MiXCR, keeping a single row per CDR3 protein. The table lists 500,000 or so distinct CDR3 sequences, around 15% of them singletons. The same sample was also studied in work on T cells in Graves' hyperthyroidism and ophthalmopathy.

The sample here was peripheral blood mononuclear cells (PBMCs), taken at new diagnosis, from a patient treated with antithyroid drugs. The receptors were gathered from a man aged 40-49 years with Graves disease.

This clonotype was seen ten or more times. The chain carries TRBV20-1 and TRBJ2-5; 10 nucleotides match TRBD1. The CDR3 contains 16 residues. The ends lost 6 bases at V and 6 bases at J; junction bases unmatched: 16. Germline V lookup: CDR1 DFQATT, CDR2 SNEGSKA (reference sequence). The CDR3 here is CSAMGSGTGVLKTQYF. The CDR3 nucleotides are TGCAGTGCAATGGGGAGTGGGACAGGGGTCTTGAAGACCCAGTACTTC.

J is TRBJ2-2 and V is TRBV15, with 9 bases matching TRBD1. Losses at the gene ends were 7 bases for V and 3 bases for J; bases not matched to a gene: 9. CDR1 is LNHNV and CDR2 is YYDKDF in the germline V gene (reference sequence). The CDR3 length is 16 residues. CDR3 region: CATIAGTGSYTGELFF. As DNA, the CDR3 is TGTGCCACCATTGCCGGGACAGGGTCGTACACCGGGGAGCTGTTTTTT. Complete variable domain (other parts from reference TRBV15 and TRBJ2-2): DAMVIQNPRYQVTQFGKPVTLSCSQTLNHNVMYWYQQKSSQAPKLLFHYYDKDFNNEADTPDNFQSRRPNTSFCFLDIRSPGLGDTAMYLCATIAGTGSYTGELFFGEGSRLTVL.

The chain is built from TRBV6-2 or TRBV6-3 and TRBJ2-3, with D perhaps TRBD1 (5 bases). V was trimmed by 0 bases and J by 4 bases, leaving 8 bases between them. Germline V gene lookup returns CDR1 MNHEY and CDR2 SVGEGT. The CDR3 length is 14 residues. CDR3 protein: CASSYSLGPDTQYF. CDR3 nucleotides: TGTGCCAGCAGTTACTCCCTGGGGCCAGATACGCAGTATTTT.

This clonotype was detected a few times. V usage is TRBV20-1 and J usage is TRBJ1-5; D unclear. Germline loops: CDR1 DFQATT, CDR2 SNEGSKA (reference sequence). This CDR3 region has 12 residues. V lost 1 base, J lost 13 bases, and 14 bases lay in between. DNA for the CDR3: TGCAGTGCTAGAGGGAGTCAGCGAGAGCAGCATTTT. It specifies CSARGSQREQHF.

The sample holds many counts of this clonotype. The rearrangement joins TRBV5-5 to TRBJ2-7; 7 bases fit TRBD1. Germline CDR1 SGHKS, CDR2 YYEKEE (reference sequence). J lost 2 bases, V lost 0 bases, and 8 bases had no gene match. The CDR3 length is 16 residues. CDR3 amino acids: CASSLVERGPPYEQYF. The CDR3 DNA reads TGTGCCAGCAGCTTGGTAGAGAGGGGGCCCCCCTACGAGCAGTACTTC. Based on the CDR3 plus reference TRBV5-5 and TRBJ2-7, the full variable domain is DAGVTQSPTHLIKTRGQQVTLRCSPISGHKSVSWYQQVLGQGPQFIFQYYEKEERGRGNFPDRFSARQFPNYSSELNVNALLLGDSALYLCASSLVERGPPYEQYFGPGTRLTVT.

This clonotype came up many times. The gene calls are TRBV12-3 or TRBV12-4 and TRBJ1-1; D may be TRBD1 (6 bases). Between the trimmed V and J ends, which lost 3 bases and 6 bases, there was a span of 11 bases. CDR3 length equals 13 residues. The CDR3 loop reads CASSLEGGAEAFF. In nucleotides, the CDR3 is TGTGCCAGCAGTTTGGAAGGGGGTGCTGAAGCTTTCTTT.

This clonotype was picked up many times. The gene calls are TRBV3-1 and TRBJ2-7, with D hard to call. There are 14 residues in the CDR3. Trimming cost V 2 bases and J 7 bases, with 15 bases left between them. Germline V gene lookup returns CDR1 LGHDT and CDR2 YNNKEL (reference sequence). The CDR3 is CASSQRQGIGEQYF. CDR3 coding DNA: TGTGCCAGCAGCCAAAGGCAAGGGATTGGGGAGCAGTACTTC.

This clonotype was counted ten times or more. The chain recombines TRBV20-1 with TRBJ1-6; D is ambiguous. V was clipped by 5 bases and J by 6 bases, with 8 bases between them. In germline, CDR1 is DFQATT, CDR2 SNEGSKA (reference sequence). The CDR3 runs 12 residues. The CDR3 DNA sequence: TGCAGTGCTCGTATGGCTAATTCACCCCTCCACTTT. This gives the protein CSARMANSPLHF.

J is TRBJ2-7 and V is TRBV15; D gene unclear. This CDR3 is built from 13 residues. The ends were cut back, 5 bases at V and 4 bases at J, with 12 bases in the middle. Germline assignment: CDR1 LNHNV and CDR2 YYDKDF (reference sequence). CDR3 sequence (DNA): TGTGCCACCAGCGCAGACGGTCAGTACGAGCAGTACTTC. It encodes CATSADGQYEQYF. The full variable domain, in which reference TRBV15 and TRBJ2-7 provide the parts outside the CDR3, is DAMVIQNPRYQVTQFGKPVTLSCSQTLNHNVMYWYQQKSSQAPKLLFHYYDKDFNNEADTPDNFQSRRPNTSFCFLDIRSPGLGDTAMYLCATSADGQYEQYFGPGTRLTVT.

This clonotype was recorded once. J is TRBJ2-7 and V is TRBV12-3 or TRBV12-4; TRBD2 might be the D (5 bases). This CDR3 has 14 amino acids. The V end was cut by 7 bases, the J end by 3 bases, with 16 bases between. CDR3 coding DNA: TGTGCCAGCACCCCTGAGACTGGAGGCTACGAGCAGTACTTC. It encodes CASTPETGGYEQYF.

The gene calls are TRBV4-2 and TRBJ2-2; 8 nucleotides match TRBD2. Germline V gene lookup returns CDR1 LGHNA and CDR2 YNFKEQ. The CDR3 spans 16 residues. With V trimmed by 3 bases and J by 6 bases, 9 bases remained unmatched. CDR3 loop: CASSQNGLAWAGELFF. CDR3 bases: TGTGCCAGCAGCCAGAACGGACTAGCCTGGGCCGGGGAGCTGTTTTTT.

This rearrangement joins TRBV3-1 to TRBJ2-7; D remains unclear. CDR1 and CDR2 from the germline V gene are LGHDT and YNNKEL (reference sequence). CDR3 length: 13 amino acids. Trimming removed 4 bases from V and 2 bases from J, with 9 bases in between. CDR3 amino acids: CASSPHQPYEQYF. The CDR3 coding sequence is TGTGCCAGCAGCCCCCACCAACCCTACGAGCAGTACTTC.

The table lists this clonotype with a few counts. The rearrangement joins TRBV12-3 or TRBV12-4 to TRBJ2-1; TRBD1 agrees at 9 bases. V shed 0 bases, J shed 15 bases, and the junction held 15 bases outside the gene matches. CDR3 length equals 16 residues. The CDR3 nucleotides are TGTGCCAGCAGTTTAGCGTCGGGACAGGGTCAATCGCAACGGTTCTTC. This codes for CASSLASGQGQSQRFF.

The gene calls are TRBV7-9 and TRBJ1-4, with D tentatively TRBD1 (6 bases). The germline V gene encodes CDR1 SEHNR and CDR2 FQNEAQ (reference sequence). The CDR3 has 15 amino acids. Trimming left V 3 bases short and J 0 bases short, with 8 bases between. CDR3 bases: TGTGCCAGCAGCTTCGGGGGCCCAACTAATGAAAAACTGTTTTTT. The encoded protein is CASSFGGPTNEKLFF.

This clonotype has only a few counts. This sequence may be a read error, since a much larger clone differs from it by one base. The rearrangement uses TRBV30 and TRBJ1-2, with 9 bases matching TRBD1. Germline-derived CDR1 and CDR2 are GTSNPN and SVGIG (reference sequence). The CDR3 loop spans 14 amino acids. CDR3 protein: CAWSPIGTGFGNTF. The CDR3 DNA reads TGTGCCTGGAGTCCCATTGGGACAGGGTTTGGCAACACCTTC.

The chain uses TRBV5-8 and TRBJ2-5; TRBD2 matches 12 bases. The germline CDR1 and CDR2 sequences are SGHTS and YDEGEE. The CDR3 has 17 residues. Germline trimming cut 4 bases from V and 4 bases from J; bases unmatched to any gene: 11. CDR3 coding DNA: TGTGCCAGCAGCATTGGACTAGCGGGAAGAAGAGGAGAGACCCAGTACTTC. This codes for CASSIGLAGRRGETQYF.

This clonotype showed up many times. The V gene is TRBV2, the J gene TRBJ2-7; no reliable D call. The CDR3 consists of 11 residues. Germline V gives CDR1 SNHLY, CDR2 FYNNEI. The V gene lost 7 bases and the J gene lost 7 bases, with 11 bases spanning the gap. The DNA for the CDR3 is TGTGCCAGCACCCCTTACGGAGAGCAGTACTTC. This translates into CASTPYGEQYF.